This T cell receptor beta chain was captured in a study of STAT5B mutations in CD4+ large granular lymphocyte leukemia. Controls came from buffy coats of healthy blood donors. Germline CDR1 and CDR2: SGHAT and FQDESV (reference sequence). The CDR3 is 16 residues long. Trimming at V came to 4 bases and at J to 1 base, leaving 4 bases not matched to a gene. Assay: immunoSEQ multiplex PCR; the TCRdb copy retains only in-frame clones and omits some. The data hold 45,000 to 50,000 clones, with around 81% observed a single time. With regard to this clone: Its specificity is not known.

General study results and limits: TRBV06-family usage was enriched in top patient clones (8/27) versus controls (2/35). No patients shared main leukemic clonotypes, though around 24% appeared at low frequency elsewhere.

This TCR was recovered from a human donor in good health. The sequenced material came from CD4+ T cells from blood buffy coats. The rearrangement links TRBV11-1 to TRBJ2-5; 12 bases are a match to TRBD2. The CDR3, as DNA: TGTGCCAGCAGCTACCGACTAGCGGGGGTCCAAGAGACCCAGTACTTC. It translates to CASSYRLAGVQETQYF.